This T cell receptor beta chain emerged from a study of persistence of HIV-infected CD4 T cells. Across the study: Donors had been on suppressive ART for a median of approximately eight years.

Sequencing used immunoSEQ version 4 in survey mode. Assay: immunoSEQ multiplex PCR; the TCRdb copy retains only in-frame clones and omits some. Here the sample spans about 37,000 clones, 80% being singletons. Germline lookup yields CDR1 SEHNR and CDR2 FQNEAQ (reference sequence). This CDR3 comprises 12 residues. Losses at the gene ends were 10 bases for V and 4 bases for J; bases not matched to a gene: 4. The stimulus was lysate of CMV-infected fibroblasts, roughly 10 ug/mL. Sorted nonresponding memory CD4+ T cells were CD40L-negative, CD69-negative, CD45RO-high. A remark on this clone: Its antigen is currently unknown.

This sequence originates from an adult man with HIV who was CMV-seropositive. The V call is TRBV7-9, the J call TRBJ2-7; 10 nucleotides line up with TRBD1. The specimen comprised CD4+ T cells sorted from PBMCs after approximately 19-hour stimulation, sampled from a patient who received antiretroviral therapy. Here the CDR3 reads CATGQGEYEQYF. In DNA, the CDR3 is TGTGCCACCGGACAGGGGGAATACGAGCAGTACTTC.